The source of this T cell receptor beta chain is a study of cytomegalovirus exposure and HLA in healthy donors (dated by TCRdb to 2016 to 2017). Some background on the complete study: The 550 to 750 repertoires of the first cohort and the roughly 120 validation repertoires were produced on the same platform, according to a later analysis. The study aimed to test whether cataloging public T cell receptors could reveal signatures of past pathogen exposure. A separate validation cohort of 100 to 150 different subjects was used in addition to the approximately 610-subject first cohort. To predict cytomegalovirus infection status, the study combined high-throughput TCR immunosequencing, statistical association of individual TCRs with disease status, and machine learning. Here is what the overall study found, with its caveats: It was suggested by the authors that the approach could potentially be generalized to other disease states and immunological phenotypes. In vitro tests confirmed that three of the cytomegalovirus-associated TCR beta chains recognize cytomegalovirus antigens. Most TCR sequences were seen in very few donors, while some public TCRs were found in many individuals. Subsequent analysis determined that TCRs grouped into clusters in the first cohort also showed a tendency toward co-occurrence across the 120 or so validation repertoires, and approximately 94% of cluster scores exceeded 0. The classifier was reported to diagnose cytomegalovirus status with high specificity and sensitivity in both the original and validation cohorts. The study gave a list of around 170 TCR beta chains associated with cytomegalovirus. All 120 or so repertoires were used to score co-occurrence in the validation cohort in a later analysis, because that analysis had no HLA typing for the cohort.

For this chain, trimming is 6 bases at the V end and 1 base at the J end, and the number of junction bases without a gene match is 3. As encoded in the germline V gene (reference sequence), CDR1 is LNHDA while CDR2 is SQIVND. The CDR3 contains 14 residues, cysteine and phenylalanine counted. This entry keeps only the CDR3 DNA: 42 bases, framed from base 1. The receptor library was made with the immunoSEQ multiplex PCR assay. Per the authors' processing: A statistical classification framework was developed to diagnose cytomegalovirus status using the catalog of TCR beta chain sequences. TCRdb stores this immuneACCESS table with in-frame sequences only. Part of the clones is absent; in the studies checked, under half of the shortfall reflects unresolved V genes, and no reason is known for the rest. V and J calls and clone size come straight from that table; D and trimming were deduced from the DNA. The sample yields some 150,000 clones; about 91% were counted once. Approximately 8.5% of the sample rests with the top ten.

Concerning this clone: No antigen is known for it. Base qualities were left out, and no much larger clone turns up one base away.

Donors formed part of the validation cohort, which comprised over a hundred subjects and was distinct from the first cohort of fewer than 750 subjects. This TCR derives from a woman under 30 in good health and CMV-seropositive. The sample consisted of PBMCs. The chain links TRBV19 with TRBJ1-1; 9 bases in the junction line up with TRBD1. The DNA reads TGTGCCAGTAGCGGGACAGGGCCGAACACTGAAGCTTTCTTT. This codes for CASSGTGPNTEAFF.